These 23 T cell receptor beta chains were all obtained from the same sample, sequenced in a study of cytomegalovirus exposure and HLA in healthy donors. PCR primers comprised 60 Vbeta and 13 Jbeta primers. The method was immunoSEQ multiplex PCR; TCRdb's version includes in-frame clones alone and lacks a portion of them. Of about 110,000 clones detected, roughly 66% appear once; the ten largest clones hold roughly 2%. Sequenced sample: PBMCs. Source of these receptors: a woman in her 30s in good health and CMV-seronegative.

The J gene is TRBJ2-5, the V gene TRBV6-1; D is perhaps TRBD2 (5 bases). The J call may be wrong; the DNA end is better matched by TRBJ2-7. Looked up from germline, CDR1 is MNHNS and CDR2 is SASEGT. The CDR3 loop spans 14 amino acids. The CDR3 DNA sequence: TGTGCCAGCAGTGAAGGTCTAGCCCCCTACGAGCAGTACTTC. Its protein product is CASSEGLAPYEQYF.

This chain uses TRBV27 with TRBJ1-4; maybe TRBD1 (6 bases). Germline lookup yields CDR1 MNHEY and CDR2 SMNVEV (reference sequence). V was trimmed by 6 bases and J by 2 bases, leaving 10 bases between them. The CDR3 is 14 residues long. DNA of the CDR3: TGTGCCAGCAGCATCCAGGGGACTAATGAAAAACTGTTTTTT. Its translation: CASSIQGTNEKLFF.

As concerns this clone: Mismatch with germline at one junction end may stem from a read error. CDR3 loop: CASSLTKANTEVFF. CDR3 bases: TGTGCCAGCAGCTTGACAAAGGCGAACACTGAAGTTTTCTTT. The rearrangement uses TRBV7-9 and TRBJ1-1; no definite D call. The CDR3 loop spans 14 amino acids. The V gene's germline CDR1 is SEHNR and CDR2 FQNEAQ (reference sequence). The full variable domain, in which reference TRBV7-9 and TRBJ1-1 provide the parts outside the CDR3, is DTGVSQNPRHKITKRGQNVTFRCDPISEHNRLYWYRQTLGQGPEFLTYFQNEAQLEKSRLLSDRFSAERPKGSFSTLEIQRTEQGDSAMYLCASSLTKANTEVFFGQGTRLTVV.

Written as DNA, the CDR3 is TGTGCCAGCAGATCACCGGGACTAGAGGAGCAGTTCTTC. Translating it yields CASRSPGLEEQFF. The chain employs TRBV11-1 and TRBJ2-1, with 8 bases aligning to TRBD2. J was trimmed by 10 bases and V by 6 bases; bases with no gene match: 8. The CDR3 runs 13 residues. The germline gives CDR1 SGHAT, CDR2 FQDESV (reference sequence).

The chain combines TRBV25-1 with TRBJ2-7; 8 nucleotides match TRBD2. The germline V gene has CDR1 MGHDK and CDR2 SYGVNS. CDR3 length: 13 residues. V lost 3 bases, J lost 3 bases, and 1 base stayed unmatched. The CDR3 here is CASSEGTSYEQYF. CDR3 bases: TGTGCCAGCAGTGAGGGGACTAGCTACGAGCAGTACTTC.

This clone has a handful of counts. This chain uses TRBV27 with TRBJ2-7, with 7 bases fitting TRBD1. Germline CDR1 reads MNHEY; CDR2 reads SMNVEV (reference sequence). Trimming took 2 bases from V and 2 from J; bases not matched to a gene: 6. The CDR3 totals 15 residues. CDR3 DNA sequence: TGTGCCAGCAGTTTAGATAGGGACAGAACCTACGAGCAGTACTTC. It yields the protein CASSLDRDRTYEQYF.

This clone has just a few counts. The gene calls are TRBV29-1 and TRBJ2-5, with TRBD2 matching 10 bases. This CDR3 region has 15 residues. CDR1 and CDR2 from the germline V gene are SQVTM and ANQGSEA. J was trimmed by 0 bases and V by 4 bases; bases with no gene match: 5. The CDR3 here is CSVAGTSADQETQYF. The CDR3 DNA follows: TGCAGCGTTGCCGGGACTAGCGCCGACCAAGAGACCCAGTACTTC.

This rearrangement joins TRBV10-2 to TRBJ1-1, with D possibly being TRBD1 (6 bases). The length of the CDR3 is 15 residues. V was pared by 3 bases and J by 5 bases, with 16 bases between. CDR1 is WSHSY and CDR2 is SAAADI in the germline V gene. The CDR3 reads CASSDDEQGTTEAFF. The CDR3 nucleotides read TGCGCCAGCAGTGACGACGAACAGGGTACAACTGAAGCTTTCTTT.

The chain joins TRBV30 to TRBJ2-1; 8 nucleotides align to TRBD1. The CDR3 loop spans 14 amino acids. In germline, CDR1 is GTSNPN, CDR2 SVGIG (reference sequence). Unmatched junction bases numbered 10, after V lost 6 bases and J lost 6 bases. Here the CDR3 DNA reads TGTGCCTGCCGATGGACAGGGCTAAGCAATGAGCAGTTCTTC. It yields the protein CACRWTGLSNEQFF.

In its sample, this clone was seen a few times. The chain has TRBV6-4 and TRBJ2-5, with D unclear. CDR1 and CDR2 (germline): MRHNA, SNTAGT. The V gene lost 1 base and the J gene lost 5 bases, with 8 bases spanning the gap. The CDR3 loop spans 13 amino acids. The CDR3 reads CASSDFPGETQYF. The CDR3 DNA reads TGTGCCAGCAGTGACTTCCCTGGCGAGACCCAGTACTTC.

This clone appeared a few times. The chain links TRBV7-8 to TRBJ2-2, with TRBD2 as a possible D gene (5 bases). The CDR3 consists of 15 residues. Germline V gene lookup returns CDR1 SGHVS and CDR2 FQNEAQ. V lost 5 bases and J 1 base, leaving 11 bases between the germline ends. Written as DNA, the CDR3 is TGTGCCAGCAGCCGGACTGCTGAGAACACCGGGGAGCTGTTTTTT. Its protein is CASSRTAENTGELFF. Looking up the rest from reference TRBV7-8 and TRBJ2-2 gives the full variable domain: GAGVSQSPRYKVAKRGQDVALRCDPISGHVSLFWYQQALGQGPEFLTYFQNEAQLDKSGLPSDRFFAERPEGSVSTLKIQRTQQEDSAVYLCASSRTAENTGELFFGEGSRLTVL.

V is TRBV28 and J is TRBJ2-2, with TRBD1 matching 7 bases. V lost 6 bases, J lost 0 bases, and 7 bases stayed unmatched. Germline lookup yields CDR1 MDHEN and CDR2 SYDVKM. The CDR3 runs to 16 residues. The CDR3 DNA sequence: TGTGCCAGCAGGGAATCGGACAGGTCGAACACCGGGGAGCTGTTTTTT. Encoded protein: CASRESDRSNTGELFF.

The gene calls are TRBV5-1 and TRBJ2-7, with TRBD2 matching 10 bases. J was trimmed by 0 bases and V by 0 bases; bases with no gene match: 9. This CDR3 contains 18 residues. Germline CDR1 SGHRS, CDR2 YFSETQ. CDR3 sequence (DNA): TGCGCCAGCAGCTTGGTTCCTTTAACTAGCGGGGCCTCCTACGAGCAGTACTTC. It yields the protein CASSLVPLTSGASYEQYF. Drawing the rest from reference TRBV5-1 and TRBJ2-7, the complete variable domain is KAGVTQTPRYLIKTRGQQVTLSCSPISGHRSVSWYQQTPGQGLQFLFEYFSETQRNKGNFPGRFSGRQFSNSRSEMNVSTLELGDSALYLCASSLVPLTSGASYEQYFGPGTRLTVT.

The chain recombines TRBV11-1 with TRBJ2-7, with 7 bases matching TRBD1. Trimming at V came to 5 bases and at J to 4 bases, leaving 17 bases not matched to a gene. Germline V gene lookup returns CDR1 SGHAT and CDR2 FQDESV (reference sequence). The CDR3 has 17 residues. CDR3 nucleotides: TGTGCCAGCAGCCGAATTGTATCTTCGGGACAGAGTTACGAGCAGTACTTC. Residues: CASSRIVSSGQSYEQYF.

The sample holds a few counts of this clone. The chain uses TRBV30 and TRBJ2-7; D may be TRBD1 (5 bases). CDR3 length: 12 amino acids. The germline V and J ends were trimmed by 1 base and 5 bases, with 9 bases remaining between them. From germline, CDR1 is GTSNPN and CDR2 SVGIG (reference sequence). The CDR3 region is CAWSEQADEQYF. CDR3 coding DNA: TGTGCCTGGAGTGAACAGGCAGACGAGCAGTACTTC.

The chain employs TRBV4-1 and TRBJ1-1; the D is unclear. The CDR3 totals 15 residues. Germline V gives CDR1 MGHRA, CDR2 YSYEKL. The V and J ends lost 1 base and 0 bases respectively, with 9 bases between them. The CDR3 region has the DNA TGCGCCAGCAGCCAAGGTCCGGGAGTGAACACTGAAGCTTTCTTT. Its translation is CASSQGPGVNTEAFF.

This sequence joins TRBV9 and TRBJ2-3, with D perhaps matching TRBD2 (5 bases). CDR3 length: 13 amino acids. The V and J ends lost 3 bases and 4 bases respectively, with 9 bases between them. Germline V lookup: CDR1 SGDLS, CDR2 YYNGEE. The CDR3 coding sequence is TGTGCCAGCAGCGCATTGAGGGCAGATACGCAGTATTTT. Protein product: CASSALRADTQYF.

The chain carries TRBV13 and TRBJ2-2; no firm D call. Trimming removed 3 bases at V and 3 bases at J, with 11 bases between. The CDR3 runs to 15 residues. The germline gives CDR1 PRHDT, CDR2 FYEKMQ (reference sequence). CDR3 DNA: TGTGCCAGCAGCTTCCGAGGCTACTACACCGGGGAGCTGTTTTTT. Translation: CASSFRGYYTGELFF.

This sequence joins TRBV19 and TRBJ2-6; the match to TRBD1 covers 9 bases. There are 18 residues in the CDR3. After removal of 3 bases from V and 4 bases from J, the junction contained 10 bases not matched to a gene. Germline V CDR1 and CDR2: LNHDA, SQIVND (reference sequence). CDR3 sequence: CASSIRMGQGSGANVLTF. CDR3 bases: TGTGCCAGTAGTATCAGGATGGGACAGGGATCCGGGGCCAACGTCCTGACTTTC. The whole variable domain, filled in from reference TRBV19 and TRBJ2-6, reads DGGITQSPKYLFRKEGQNVTLSCEQNLNHDAMYWYRQDPGQGLRLIYYSQIVNDFQKGDIAEGYSVSREKKESFPLTVTSAQKNPTAFYLCASSIRMGQGSGANVLTFGAGSRLTVL.

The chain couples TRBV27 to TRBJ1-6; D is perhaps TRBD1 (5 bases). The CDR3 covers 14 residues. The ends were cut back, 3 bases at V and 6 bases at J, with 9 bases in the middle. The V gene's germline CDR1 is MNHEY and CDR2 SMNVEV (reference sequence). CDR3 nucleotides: TGTGCCAGCAGTTTGGACATGATTAATTCACCCCTCCACTTT. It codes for CASSLDMINSPLHF.

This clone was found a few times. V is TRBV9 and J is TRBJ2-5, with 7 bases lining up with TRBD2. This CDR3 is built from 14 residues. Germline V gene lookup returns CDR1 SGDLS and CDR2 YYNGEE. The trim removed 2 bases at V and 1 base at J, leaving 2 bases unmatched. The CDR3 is CASSVGGSQETQYF. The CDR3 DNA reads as TGTGCCAGCAGCGTCGGGGGGTCCCAAGAGACCCAGTACTTC. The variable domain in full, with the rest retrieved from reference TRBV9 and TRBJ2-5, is DSGVTQTPKHLITATGQRVTLRCSPRSGDLSVYWYQQSLDQGLQFLIQYYNGEERAKGNILERFSAQQFPDLHSELNLSSLELGDSALYFCASSVGGSQETQYFGPGTRLLVL.

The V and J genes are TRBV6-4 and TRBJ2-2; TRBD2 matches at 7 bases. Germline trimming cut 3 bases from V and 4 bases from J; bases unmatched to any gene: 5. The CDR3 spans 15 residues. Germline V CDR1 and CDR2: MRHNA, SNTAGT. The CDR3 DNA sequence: TGTGCCAGCAGTGAGTCGGGACTATTCACCGGGGAGCTGTTTTTT. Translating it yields CASSESGLFTGELFF.

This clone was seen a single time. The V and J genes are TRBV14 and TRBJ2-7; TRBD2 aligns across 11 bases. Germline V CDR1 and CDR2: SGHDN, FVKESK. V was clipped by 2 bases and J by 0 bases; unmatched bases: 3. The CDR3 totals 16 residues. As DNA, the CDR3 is TGTGCCAGCAGCCAACCACTAGCGGGAGCCTCCTACGAGCAGTACTTC. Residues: CASSQPLAGASYEQYF. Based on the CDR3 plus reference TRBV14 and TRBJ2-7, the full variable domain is EAGVTQFPSHSVIEKGQTVTLRCDPISGHDNLYWYRRVMGKEIKFLLHFVKESKQDESGMPNNRFLAERTGGTYSTLKVQPAELEDSGVYFCASSQPLAGASYEQYFGPGTRLTVT.